The next 22 T cell receptor beta chains were all read from a single sample in a study of prognosis after radiotherapy for stage I lung cancer. Two rounds of multiplex PCR amplified TCR beta CDR3 from genomic DNA. Round-one PCR had primers specific to each TRBV and TRBJ gene. One entry per CDR3 protein results from TCRdb running MiXCR on the multiplex PCR reads. The sample carries more than 30,000 distinct CDR3 sequences, approximately 39% recorded once. The sample consisted of PBMCs, taken before or after stereotactic body radiation therapy (not recorded which). These receptors originate from a donor over 45 with non-small cell lung cancer.

This clonotype was recorded at least ten times. The CDR3 coding sequence is TGTGCCAGCAGCCAGGAGGGACGTTACGGCAATCAGCCCCAGCATTTT. Encoded protein: CASSQEGRYGNQPQHF. This chain connects TRBV4-2 to TRBJ1-5; tentatively, D is TRBD1 (5 bases). The CDR3 sequence is 16 residues long. Germline CDR1 reads LGHNA; CDR2 reads YNFKEQ. The V end lost 3 bases, the J end lost 2 bases, and 14 bases lay between the germline ends.

This clonotype was detected many times. The chain joins TRBV25-1 to TRBJ1-1; 7 bases line up with TRBD1. The germline gives CDR1 MGHDK, CDR2 SYGVNS. V shed 1 base and J 1 base; nucleotides not matched to a gene: 3. This CDR3 is built from 15 residues. In DNA, the CDR3 is TGTGCCAGCAGTGAATTAGGGGGCGCGAACACTGAAGCTTTCTTT. This gives the protein CASSELGGANTEAFF.

In its sample, this clonotype ranks as medium-sized. V is TRBV28 and J is TRBJ1-5; D may be TRBD1 (5 bases). The V end lost 6 bases, the J end lost 3 bases, and 12 bases lay between the germline ends. Germline CDR1 MDHEN, CDR2 SYDVKM. The CDR3 totals 14 residues. CDR3 DNA: TGTGCCAGCAGGCCCACAGGAGACAATCAGCCCCAGCATTTT. Translated, it gives CASRPTGDNQPQHF.

Ten or more counts support this clonotype. The genes are TRBV7-3 and TRBJ2-1; D is uncertain. V was pared by 3 bases and J by 4 bases, with 7 bases between. Germline lookup yields CDR1 SGHTA and CDR2 FQGTGA. The CDR3 consists of 13 residues. CDR3 loop: CASSLAAYNEQFF. The CDR3 DNA sequence: TGTGCCAGCAGCTTGGCCGCTTACAATGAGCAGTTCTTC. The full variable domain, with the rest looked up from reference TRBV7-3 and TRBJ2-1, is GAGVSQTPSNKVTEKGKYVELRCDPISGHTALYWYRQSLGQGPEFLIYFQGTGAADDSGLPNDRFFAVRPEGSVSTLKIQRTERGDSAVYLCASSLAAYNEQFFGPGTRLTVL.

The table lists this clonotype with many counts. A much larger clonotype is one base distant, so this may be a read error. V gene TRBV3-1 combines with J gene TRBJ1-1; 9 bases fit TRBD1. Trimming removed 6 bases from V and 1 base from J; junction bases left unmatched: 3. The CDR3 runs to 14 residues. The germline gives CDR1 LGHDT, CDR2 YNNKEL (reference sequence). CDR3 amino acids: CASRGQGENTEAFF. CDR3 nucleotide sequence: TGTGCCAGCAGGGGACAGGGAGAGAACACTGAAGCTTTCTTT.

At least ten counts were recorded for this clonotype. The chain is built from TRBV27 and TRBJ1-4; no clear D. Germline V gives CDR1 MNHEY, CDR2 SMNVEV (reference sequence). The V end lost 3 bases, the J end lost 6 bases, and 14 bases lay between the germline ends. The CDR3 contains 15 residues. CDR3 residues: CASSFDGGRHEKLFF. The DNA of the CDR3 is TGTGCCAGCAGTTTTGACGGAGGTCGGCATGAAAAACTGTTTTTT. The full variable domain, rest sourced from reference TRBV27 and TRBJ1-4, is EAQVTQNPRYLITVTGKKLTVTCSQNMNHEYMSWYRQDPGLGLRQIYYSMNVEVTDKGDVPEGYKVSRKEKRNFPLILESPSPNQTSLYFCASSFDGGRHEKLFFGSGTQLSVL.

This clonotype was seen many times. The CDR3 nucleotides are TGTGCCAGCTCGAGGGTAGGCACTGAAGCTTTCTTT. Translating gives CASSRVGTEAFF. The chain carries TRBV3-1 and TRBJ1-1; D remains ambiguous. This CDR3 comprises 12 residues. Germline V gene lookup returns CDR1 LGHDT and CDR2 YNNKEL (reference sequence). Trimming removed 8 bases from V and 4 bases from J, with 11 bases in between.

V is TRBV12-3 or TRBV12-4 and J is TRBJ2-2; D is perhaps TRBD2 (5 bases). V was pared by 4 bases and J by 6 bases, with 12 bases between. The CDR3 has 14 amino acids. This chain's CDR3 is CASSSTRVPGELFF. The CDR3 coding sequence is TGTGCCAGCAGTTCGACGAGGGTCCCCGGGGAGCTGTTTTTT.

This clonotype was observed many times. The chain is built from TRBV3-1 and TRBJ2-7; 12 bases are a match to TRBD2. J gave up 1 base and V 0 bases, and 7 bases lay outside the gene matches. The length of the CDR3 is 18 residues. Germline V gene lookup returns CDR1 LGHDT and CDR2 YNNKEL (reference sequence). The CDR3 here is CASSQDQGLAGTSYEQYF. The CDR3 DNA is TGTGCCAGCAGCCAAGACCAAGGACTAGCGGGAACATCCTACGAGCAGTACTTC.

The V call is TRBV12-3 or TRBV12-4, the J call TRBJ2-2, with TRBD2 identical over 7 bases. The CDR3 sequence is 20 residues long. Trimming took 6 bases from V and 0 from J; bases not matched to a gene: 19. The CDR3 DNA follows: TGTGCCAGCAGGCCGTATCTGGTTTTTAGCGGGCTACCGAACACCGGGGAGCTGTTTTTT. Protein product: CASRPYLVFSGLPNTGELFF.

The chain combines TRBV28 with TRBJ2-3, with 11 bases aligning to TRBD1. V trimming: 5 bases; J trimming: 1 base; junction bases outside the gene matches: 8. The CDR3 length is 17 residues. From germline, CDR1 is MDHEN and CDR2 SYDVKM. For the CDR3, the DNA is TGTGCCAGCAGTCCCATATTGGGACAGGGGGGCACAGATACGCAGTATTTT. Protein product: CASSPILGQGGTDTQYF. Based on the CDR3 plus reference TRBV28 and TRBJ2-3, the full variable domain is DVKVTQSSRYLVKRTGEKVFLECVQDMDHENMFWYRQDPGLGLRLIYFSYDVKMKEKGDIPEGYSVSREKKERFSLILESASTNQTSMYLCASSPILGQGGTDTQYFGPGTRLTVL.

The chain employs TRBV6-2 or TRBV6-3 and TRBJ2-1, with 7 bases lining up with TRBD2. Trimming removed 6 bases from V and 9 bases from J; junction bases left unmatched: 17. This CDR3 spans 16 amino acids. From germline, CDR1 is MNHEY and CDR2 SVGEGT. CDR3 DNA sequence: TGTGCCAGCAGCTCCAGCCCTCAAACTAGCGTGGGTGAGCAGTTCTTC. It encodes CASSSSPQTSVGEQFF.

With respect to this clonotype: A far larger clone is one base from this, pointing to a likely read error. The CDR3: CSTYRQYTIF. The CDR3 DNA reads TGCAGTACCTACCGACAGTATACGATCTTT. The rearrangement links TRBV20-1 to TRBJ1-6, with a possible D match to TRBD1 (5 bases). The CDR3 runs to 10 residues. From germline, CDR1 is DFQATT and CDR2 SNEGSKA (reference sequence).

Many counts were recorded for this clonotype. The chain combines TRBV20-1 with TRBJ2-3, with 12 bases aligning to TRBD2. The trim removed 3 bases at V and 6 bases at J, leaving 10 bases unmatched. CDR1 DFQATT and CDR2 SNEGSKA come from the germline V gene (reference sequence). The CDR3 contains 16 residues. For the CDR3, the DNA is TGCAGTGCTAGCCCAGTACTAGCGGGAGGAAGGGATACGCAGTATTTT. Protein: CSASPVLAGGRDTQYF.

The chain recombines TRBV19 with TRBJ2-1, with TRBD2 matching 10 bases. The CDR3 extends over 15 amino acids. Germline-derived CDR1 and CDR2 are LNHDA and SQIVND (reference sequence). Trimming at V came to 2 bases and at J to 5 bases, leaving 3 bases not matched to a gene. CDR3 protein: CASSIRGLADNEQFF. CDR3 DNA sequence: TGTGCCAGTAGTATAAGAGGACTAGCGGACAATGAGCAGTTCTTC.

This clonotype occurred many times. The genes are TRBV7-9 and TRBJ1-1, with unresolved D. Germline-derived CDR1 and CDR2 are SEHNR and FQNEAQ (reference sequence). The CDR3 is 14 residues long. Trimming removed 2 bases from V and 6 bases from J, with 13 bases in between. CDR3 bases: TGTGCCAGCAGCTTAACACCCCTGGGGTCTGAAGCTTTCTTT. Residues: CASSLTPLGSEAFF.

This chain links TRBV19 with TRBJ1-2; 9 bases agree with TRBD1. The CDR3 is made up of 16 amino acids. Germline V lookup: CDR1 LNHDA, CDR2 SQIVND (reference sequence). V gave up 5 bases and J gave up 0 bases; unmatched junction bases: 7. As DNA, the CDR3 is TGTGCCAGTAGTCCGAGGACAGGGGAGACTAACTATGGCTACACCTTC. The encoded protein is CASSPRTGETNYGYTF.

Regarding this clonotype: A read error may explain this, as a much larger clone is one base away. V gene TRBV5-4 combines with J gene TRBJ2-3; 15 bases match TRBD2. Germline CDR1 SGHNT, CDR2 YYREEE (reference sequence). This CDR3 spans 16 amino acids. The V segment lost 7 bases and the J segment 4 bases; nucleotides outside the gene matches: 7. The CDR3: CASGWTSGGAPDTQYF. CDR3 DNA sequence: TGTGCCAGCGGCTGGACTAGCGGGGGGGCCCCAGATACGCAGTATTTT.

This clonotype was counted at least ten times. J is TRBJ2-1 and V is TRBV9; D remains ambiguous. The CDR3 runs to 14 residues. The germline V gene encodes CDR1 SGDLS and CDR2 YYNGEE. Trimming stripped 0 bases from V and 0 bases from J, with 4 bases between. CDR3 DNA: TGTGCCAGCAGCGTAGGCTTCTCCTACAATGAGCAGTTCTTC. It encodes CASSVGFSYNEQFF.

This clonotype showed up many times. The chain has TRBV7-9 and TRBJ1-5; 8 bases align to TRBD1. CDR1 and CDR2 (germline): SEHNR, FQNEAQ (reference sequence). V shed 1 base, J shed 0 bases, and the junction held 2 bases outside the gene matches. The CDR3 length is 16 residues. This chain's CDR3 is CASSLDGQGSNQPQHF. CDR3 DNA: TGTGCCAGCAGCTTAGACGGACAGGGTAGCAATCAGCCCCAGCATTTT.

The V call is TRBV6-2 or TRBV6-3, the J call TRBJ2-5; possible D gene TRBD1, 6 bases. The CDR3 loop spans 16 amino acids. The V gene lost 6 bases and the J gene lost 5 bases, with 22 bases spanning the gap. The V gene's germline CDR1 is MNHEY and CDR2 SVGEGT. This CDR3 reads CASSILPPGDGETQYF. Written as DNA, the CDR3 is TGTGCCAGCAGCATCCTCCCTCCAGGGGACGGCGAGACCCAGTACTTC.

The rearrangement links TRBV6-9 to TRBJ1-6; 9 bases are shared with TRBD1. In germline, CDR1 is MNHGY, CDR2 SVAAGI. CDR3 length: 15 residues. J lost 14 bases, V lost 3 bases, and 11 bases had no gene match. The CDR3 DNA is TGTGCCAGCAGTTACTCCAGGGACAGGGTGATCGCCCTCCACTTT. Its translation is CASSYSRDRVIALHF.